In this sample, the clone carrying this T cell receptor (beta chain) turned up a few times. TCRdb redid the calling of the 5' RACE reads with MiXCR, one entry per CDR3 protein. The table has 250,000 to 400,000 distinct CDR3 sequences, over 11% seen once. V dropped 1 base and J dropped 5; count of bases not matched to a gene: 4. The CDR3 covers 15 residues. The data are from a study of T-cell memory formation after mild COVID-19. The J gene is TRBJ1-2, the V gene TRBV12-3 or TRBV12-4; 10 bases agree with TRBD1. The clonotype comes from a man younger than 35 who had mild COVID-19 (a few samples of this study predate the infection). Cell type and time point are not known. Sequencing input: PBMCs or a T cell subset sorted from them (not recorded which). In nucleotides, the CDR3 is TGTGCCAGCAGTTTAGGTGGACAGGGGGTTTATGGCTACACCTTC. Its translation is CASSLGGQGVYGYTF.